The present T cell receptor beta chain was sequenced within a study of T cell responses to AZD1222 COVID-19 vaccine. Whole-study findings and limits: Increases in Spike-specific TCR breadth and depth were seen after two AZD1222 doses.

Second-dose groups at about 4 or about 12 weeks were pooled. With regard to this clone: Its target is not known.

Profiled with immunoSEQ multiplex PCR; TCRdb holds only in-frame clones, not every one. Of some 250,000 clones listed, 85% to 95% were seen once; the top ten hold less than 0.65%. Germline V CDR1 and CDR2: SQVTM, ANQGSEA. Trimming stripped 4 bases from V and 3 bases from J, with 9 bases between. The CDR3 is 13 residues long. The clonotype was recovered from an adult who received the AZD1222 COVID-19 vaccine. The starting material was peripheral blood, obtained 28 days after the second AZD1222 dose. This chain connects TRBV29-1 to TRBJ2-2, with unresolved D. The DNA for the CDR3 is TGCAGCGTTGCGTTACCACACACCGGGGAGCTGTTTTTT. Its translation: CSVALPHTGELFF.